The clone carrying this T cell receptor beta chain has just one count. This sample was included in a study of T cell responses to AZD1222 COVID-19 vaccine. The J segment lost 3 bases and the V segment lost 5 bases, leaving 8 bases of the junction unmatched. CDR1 SGHAT and CDR2 FQNNGV come from the germline V gene. The CDR3 is 16 amino acids. Profiling relied on immunoSEQ multiplex PCR, and the TCRdb table lists in-frame clones only, not all of them. The sample consists of about 130,000 clones, roughly 84% of them appearing once. The sequenced sample was peripheral blood, obtained on day 0 of AZD1222 vaccination. The chain recombines TRBV11-2 with TRBJ1-3; 9 bases are shared with TRBD1. This receptor was obtained from an adult in good health. CDR3 in DNA: TGTGCCAGCAGCGAAGAGGACAGGGGCATTGGAAACACCATATATTTT. Protein sequence: CASSEEDRGIGNTIYF.